This paragraph covers one TCR beta chain sequence. Its antigen is as yet unknown. The sample originates from a study of long-term antiretroviral therapy in people with HIV. The libraries were made with immunoSEQ v3.0 at survey level. Samples were sequenced targeting about 35,000-50,000 T-cell genomes each. Generated by immunoSEQ multiplex PCR, the TCRdb table keeps only in-frame clones and is missing some. The top ten clones hold nearly 3.5% of a sample with about 35,000 clones, about four fifths of them seen once. Deletions cut 1 base from V and 7 bases from J, with 8 bases between. The CDR3 runs 12 residues. The germline CDR1 and CDR2 sequences are LNHNV and YYDKDF (reference sequence). Study-level results: Diversity remained lower than transplant donor controls, even though it increased after ART. Dominating the repertoire at all time points were the clones that expanded before ART. Older ART regimens may have been in use when blood was drawn between the mid-2000s and the late 2010s.

Material: unsorted PBMCs, obtained 3 years after starting antiretroviral therapy. This chain joins TRBV15 and TRBJ2-7, with a possible D match to TRBD2 (5 bases). The origin of this receptor is a man in his forties or fifties with HIV. This chain's CDR3 is CATSRVGGEQYF. Here the CDR3 DNA reads TGTGCCACCAGCAGAGTTGGCGGGGAGCAGTACTTC. Complete variable domain (other parts from reference TRBV15 and TRBJ2-7): DAMVIQNPRYQVTQFGKPVTLSCSQTLNHNVMYWYQQKSSQAPKLLFHYYDKDFNNEADTPDNFQSRRPNTSFCFLDIRSPGLGDTAMYLCATSRVGGEQYFGPGTRLTVT.